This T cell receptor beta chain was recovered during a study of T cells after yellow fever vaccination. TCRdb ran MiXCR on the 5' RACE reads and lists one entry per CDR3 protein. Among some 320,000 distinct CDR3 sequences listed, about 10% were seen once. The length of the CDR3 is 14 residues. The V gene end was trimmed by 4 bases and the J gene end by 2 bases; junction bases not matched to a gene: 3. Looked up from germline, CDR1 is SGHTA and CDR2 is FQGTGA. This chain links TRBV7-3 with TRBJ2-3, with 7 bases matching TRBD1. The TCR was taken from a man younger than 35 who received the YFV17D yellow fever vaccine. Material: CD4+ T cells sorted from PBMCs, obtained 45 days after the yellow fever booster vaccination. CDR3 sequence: CASSSQGLTDTQYF. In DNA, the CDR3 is TGTGCCAGCAGCTCACAGGGGCTCACAGATACGCAGTATTTT.